The rows below give T cell receptor beta chains drawn from one sample of a study of blood T cell repertoires in COVID-19. Here immunoSEQ multiplex PCR was the method, and the copy in TCRdb shows in-frame clones only, minus some. The data contain roughly 180,000 clones, around 88% of them singletons. The sample consisted of peripheral blood. All receptors derive from a woman aged 25 to 39 with acute or convalescent COVID-19. The CDR3 runs from the conserved cysteine through the conserved F or W. The D gene is left open where the match is weak. A clone size is listed for some rows: how often the clone was seen (once, few, many), or a class if it is expanded.

D gene	V gene	J gene	clone size	CDR3 DNA	CDR3 protein
NA	TRBV10-3	TRBJ1-2	NA	TGTGCCATCAGTGAGCCCGGAGCATGGGGCTACACCTTC	CAISEPGAWGYTF
NA	TRBV20-1	TRBJ1-1	NA	TGCAGTGGGTGGGGAGACGCTGAAGCTTTCTTT	CSGWGDAEAFF
TRBD1	TRBV4-1	TRBJ1-4	NA	TGCGCCAGCAGCCTCATGGACAGGGAAAAACTGTTTTTT	CASSLMDREKLFF
NA	TRBV6-6	TRBJ1-2	NA	TGTGCCAGCAGTTATCGGGGTGGCTACACCTTC	CASSYRGGYTF
NA	TRBV2	TRBJ1-1	NA	TGTGCCAGCAGATCCGGGACTCTCACTGAAGCTTTCTTT	CASRSGTLTEAFF
NA	TRBV28	TRBJ1-2	NA	TGTGCCAGCAGCAGTCCGGGAAGAGGCTACACCTTC	CASSSPGRGYTF
TRBD1	TRBV20-1	TRBJ2-5	once	TGCAGTGTCCTCCGGGACAGTAACTTC	CSVLRDSNF
TRBD1	TRBV28	TRBJ1-1	NA	TGTGCCAGCAGTGATTTAGGACAGGGGAGTAACACTGAAGCTTTCTTT	CASSDLGQGSNTEAFF
NA	TRBV11-3	TRBJ1-3	NA	TGTGCCAGGCCCAAGGGGGGGAGATCCACCATATATTTT	CARPKGGRSTIYF
NA	TRBV28	TRBJ1-3	NA	TGTGCCAGCACCCCCCAGGGTCGGAACACCATATATTTT	CASTPQGRNTIYF
NA	TRBV19	TRBJ1-5	NA	TGTGCCAGCAGGGATAGCAATCAGCCCCAGCATTTT	CASRDSNQPQHF
NA	TRBV5-8	TRBJ1-1	NA	TGTGCCAGCAGCTTGGACGGTTTCACTGAAGCTTTCTTT	CASSLDGFTEAFF
NA	TRBV25-1	TRBJ2-2	NA	TGTGCCAGCAGTTATATCCGTGGGGAGCTGTTTTTT	CASSYIRGELFF
NA	TRBV20-1	TRBJ2-3	once	TGCAGTGCGCAAACAGGAGATACGCAGTATTTT	CSAQTGDTQYF
NA	TRBV18	TRBJ2-5	NA	TGTGCCAGCTCACCATGGGACAAAGAAGAGACCCAGTACTTC	CASSPWDKEETQYF
TRBD2	TRBV4-2	TRBJ2-3	NA	TGTGCCAGCAGCCAAGATCCTAGCGGGTCTAGCACAGATACGCAGTATTTT	CASSQDPSGSSTDTQYF
NA	TRBV14	TRBJ2-7	NA	TGTGCCAGCGGGTTGGGTGGAGGCTACGAGCAGTACTTC	CASGLGGGYEQYF